The 24 T cell receptor beta chains below were found in one sample sequenced in a study of OX40 agonist ivuxolimab in advanced cancers. The method was immunoSEQ multiplex PCR; TCRdb's version includes in-frame clones alone and lacks a portion of them. Of about 46,000 clones listed, more than 75% are singletons. The material was CD4+ or CD8+ T cells sorted from blood, obtained in a trial of the OX40 agonist ivuxolimab. These receptors all stem from an adult with an advanced solid tumor such as melanoma, head and neck, liver or kidney cancer.

This clone has only one observation. This sequence joins TRBV7-9 and TRBJ2-5; 10 bases are a match to TRBD1. After removal of 6 bases from V and 1 base from J, the junction contained 8 bases not matched to a gene. Germline V gives CDR1 SEHNR, CDR2 FQNEAQ (reference sequence). The CDR3 consists of 16 residues. CDR3 coding DNA: TGTGCCAGCAGATTTTCGGGACAGGGGCCCCAAGAGACCCAGTACTTC. This encodes CASRFSGQGPQETQYF.

In DNA, the CDR3 is TGTGCCAGCAGGGGACGGGCAGCTAACTATGGCTACACCTTC. It is translated as CASRGRAANYGYTF. This chain joins TRBV6-1 and TRBJ1-2, with D perhaps matching TRBD1 (5 bases). CDR1 and CDR2 from the germline V gene are MNHNS and SASEGT. The CDR3 contains 14 residues. Trimming cost V 6 bases and J 0 bases, with 11 bases left between them.

This chain joins TRBV19 and TRBJ2-1, with D possibly being TRBD2 (7 bases). There are 15 residues in the CDR3. Germline V CDR1 and CDR2: LNHDA, SQIVND (reference sequence). V was cut by 8 bases and J by 8 bases, with 22 bases left in between. The CDR3 DNA sequence: TGTGCCAGTGGCTTCGGGGGGCCTTCCGTTGATGAGCAGTTCTTC. Its protein is CASGFGGPSVDEQFF. Full variable domain (missing parts from reference TRBV19 and TRBJ2-1): DGGITQSPKYLFRKEGQNVTLSCEQNLNHDAMYWYRQDPGQGLRLIYYSQIVNDFQKGDIAEGYSVSREKKESFPLTVTSAQKNPTAFYLCASGFGGPSVDEQFFGPGTRLTVL.

V gene TRBV7-9 combines with J gene TRBJ2-7; D gene uncertain. The V end was cut by 6 bases, the J end by 4 bases, with 19 bases between. CDR1 is SEHNR and CDR2 is FQNEAQ in the germline V gene (reference sequence). The CDR3 is 15 amino acids. CDR3 protein: CASRSTVQNQYEQYF. CDR3 nucleotides: TGTGCCAGCAGGTCCACCGTACAGAACCAGTACGAGCAGTACTTC.

CDR3 region: CAWNAGVRNTIYF. The CDR3 DNA follows: TGTGCCTGGAATGCAGGGGTGAGAAACACCATATATTTT. The genes are TRBV30 and TRBJ1-3, with D possibly TRBD1 on 6 matching bases. Germline values: CDR1 GTSNPN, CDR2 SVGIG (reference sequence). The CDR3 has 13 residues. Deletions cut 4 bases from V and 5 bases from J, with 12 bases between. Using reference TRBV30 and TRBJ1-3 for the parts outside the CDR3, the full variable domain is SQTIHQWPATLVQPVGSPLSLECTVEGTSNPNLYWYRQAAGRGLQLLFYSVGIGQISSEVPQNLSASRPQDRQFILSSKKLLLSDSGFYLCAWNAGVRNTIYFGEGSWLTVV.

This chain connects TRBV7-9 to TRBJ1-5, with D perhaps TRBD1 (6 bases). This CDR3 has 14 residues. Trimming shortened V by 5 bases and J by 2 bases, and 10 bases separated the two germline ends. The germline V gene has CDR1 SEHNR and CDR2 FQNEAQ (reference sequence). In DNA, the CDR3 is TGTGCCAGCAGCCCGACAGGAGGCAATCAGCCCCAGCATTTT. Translated: CASSPTGGNQPQHF.

The rearrangement uses TRBV4-1 and TRBJ1-1, with D tentatively TRBD1 (6 bases). This CDR3 contains 15 residues. Trimming removed 0 bases at V and 3 bases at J, with 11 bases between. CDR1 and CDR2 from the germline V gene are MGHRA and YSYEKL. CDR3 nucleotide sequence: TGCGCCAGCAGCCAAGACGGACAGCGTGACACTGAAGCTTTCTTT. It is translated as CASSQDGQRDTEAFF.

The genes are TRBV10-3 and TRBJ1-4; D possibly corresponds to TRBD1 (6 bases). With 8 bases removed from V and 8 bases from J, the gap between germline ends came to 18 bases. This CDR3 has 14 residues. Germline values: CDR1 ENHRY, CDR2 SYGVKD. DNA of the CDR3: TGTGCCATCTCAGAGGGGGAGGCGGGGGAAAAACTGTTTTTT. Translating gives CAISEGEAGEKLFF.

The V and J genes are TRBV2 and TRBJ1-2; TRBD1 agrees at 8 bases. The CDR3 totals 16 residues. The germline V gene has CDR1 SNHLY and CDR2 FYNNEI. The trim removed 4 bases at V and 1 base at J, leaving 8 bases unmatched. In nucleotides, the CDR3 is TGTGCCAGCAGTGGGGGAGGGACAGGAATTAACTATGGCTACACCTTC. Its protein product is CASSGGGTGINYGYTF.

V gene TRBV9 combines with J gene TRBJ1-1, with D possibly being TRBD1 (6 bases). From germline, CDR1 is SGDLS and CDR2 YYNGEE. Trimming removed 1 base at V and 3 bases at J, with 10 bases between. This CDR3 region has 14 residues. The CDR3 loop reads CASSVQGRDTEAFF. The DNA for the CDR3 is TGTGCCAGCAGCGTACAGGGGAGGGACACTGAAGCTTTCTTT.

V usage is TRBV6-5 and J usage is TRBJ2-7, with 11 nucleotides matching TRBD1. The junction had 5 bases not matched to a gene; V was cut back by 2 bases and J by 5 bases. Looked up from germline, CDR1 is MNHEY and CDR2 is SVGAGI. The CDR3 covers 15 residues. CDR3 region: CASSYGTGGVNEQYF. The CDR3 nucleotides are TGTGCCAGCAGTTACGGGACAGGGGGTGTCAACGAGCAGTACTTC.

V and J are TRBV4-3 and TRBJ2-1, with D possibly matching TRBD2 (6 bases). Trimming removed 0 bases at V and 8 bases at J, with 20 bases between. Looked up from germline, CDR1 is LGHNA and CDR2 is YSLEER. There are 17 residues in the CDR3. The CDR3 nucleotides are TGCGCCAGCAGCCAAGATTGGCGGGGAGGCCCCTCGGATGAGCAGTTCTTC. Protein product: CASSQDWRGGPSDEQFF.

The V call is TRBV7-9, the J call TRBJ2-2; 8 positions agree with TRBD1. CDR3 length: 16 amino acids. Germline loops: CDR1 SEHNR, CDR2 FQNEAQ (reference sequence). V shed 6 bases, J shed 0 bases, and the junction held 6 bases outside the gene matches. The CDR3 DNA is TGTGCCAGCAGTTCTCCGGACAGGGCGAACACCGGGGAGCTGTTTTTT. As protein: CASSSPDRANTGELFF. The variable domain in full, completed from reference TRBV7-9 and TRBJ2-2, reads DTGVSQNPRHKITKRGQNVTFRCDPISEHNRLYWYRQTLGQGPEFLTYFQNEAQLEKSRLLSDRFSAERPKGSFSTLEIQRTEQGDSAMYLCASSSPDRANTGELFFGEGSRLTVL.

This chain links TRBV27 with TRBJ1-5, with D possibly TRBD1 on 5 matching bases. CDR1 and CDR2 (germline): MNHEY, SMNVEV (reference sequence). The CDR3 contains 16 residues. The V end was cut by 6 bases, the J end by 7 bases, with 22 bases between. The CDR3 protein is CASSPGTAIMGQPQHF. The CDR3 region has the DNA TGTGCCAGCAGCCCCGGGACGGCCATAATGGGACAGCCCCAGCATTTT.

This chain connects TRBV7-9 to TRBJ2-5, with a tentative D call TRBD2 (5 bases). CDR3 length: 13 residues. CDR1 SEHNR and CDR2 FQNEAQ come from the germline V gene (reference sequence). Between the trimmed V and J ends, which lost 2 bases and 5 bases, there was a span of 9 bases. DNA for the CDR3: TGTGCCAGCAGCTTACCTAGCTACGAGACCCAGTACTTC. Translation gives CASSLPSYETQYF.

This clone was detected a few times. The rearrangement links TRBV4-3 to TRBJ2-1, with a possible D match to TRBD1 (6 bases). The ends were cut back, 5 bases at V and 2 bases at J, with 10 bases in the middle. The CDR3 has 14 residues. The germline CDR1 and CDR2 sequences are LGHNA and YSLEER. The chain's CDR3 is CASSYGQTYNEQFF. In DNA form, the CDR3 reads TGCGCCAGCAGCTACGGACAGACCTACAATGAGCAGTTCTTC.

The V call is TRBV4-1, the J call TRBJ2-3; possible D gene TRBD2, 5 bases. The CDR3 runs to 13 residues. The germline V gene encodes CDR1 MGHRA and CDR2 YSYEKL. V lost 1 base and J 3 bases, leaving 5 bases between the germline ends. CDR3 coding DNA: TGCGCCAGCAGCCAAGTAGCGACAGATACGCAGTATTTT. Encoded protein: CASSQVATDTQYF.

The V gene is TRBV4-1, the J gene TRBJ1-1; maybe TRBD1 (6 bases). Germline CDR1 is MGHRA and CDR2 is YSYEKL. This CDR3 is 15 amino acids long. The ends were cut back, 2 bases at V and 0 bases at J, with 10 bases in the middle. The CDR3 region has the DNA TGCGCCAGCAGCCAAAAAGGGGGGATGAACACTGAAGCTTTCTTT. Its protein is CASSQKGGMNTEAFF.

This rearrangement joins TRBV7-8 to TRBJ1-1; 7 nucleotides align to TRBD1. The CDR3 runs 14 residues. V lost 4 bases, J lost 2 bases, and 4 bases stayed unmatched. Germline values: CDR1 SGHVS, CDR2 FQNEAQ. CDR3: CASSYRDRNTEAFF. The CDR3 region has the DNA TGTGCCAGCAGCTACCGGGACAGAAACACTGAAGCTTTCTTT.

This clone was recorded once. The rearrangement uses TRBV4-1 and TRBJ2-2; the match to TRBD1 covers 8 bases. The junction had 4 bases not matched to a gene; V was cut back by 4 bases and J by 6 bases. This CDR3 contains 14 residues. Germline CDR1 MGHRA, CDR2 YSYEKL. The DNA for the CDR3 is TGCGCCAGCAGCCTTCCGGACAGGGCCGGGGAGCTGTTTTTT. Amino acids: CASSLPDRAGELFF.

V gene TRBV9 combines with J gene TRBJ1-4; 7 positions agree with TRBD1. This CDR3 is built from 15 residues. CDR1 and CDR2 (germline): SGDLS, YYNGEE. Germline trimming cut 0 bases from V and 7 bases from J; bases unmatched to any gene: 6. The CDR3 nucleotides are TGTGCCAGCAGCGTAGGAGGGGGCGCAGGTGAAAAACTGTTTTTT. It is translated as CASSVGGGAGEKLFF. Complete variable domain (other parts from reference TRBV9 and TRBJ1-4): DSGVTQTPKHLITATGQRVTLRCSPRSGDLSVYWYQQSLDQGLQFLIQYYNGEERAKGNILERFSAQQFPDLHSELNLSSLELGDSALYFCASSVGGGAGEKLFFGSGTQLSVL.

The chain joins TRBV29-1 to TRBJ2-7; 8 positions agree with TRBD2. Germline loops: CDR1 SQVTM, CDR2 ANQGSEA. CDR3 length equals 16 residues. Trimming removed 3 bases from V and 0 bases from J; junction bases left unmatched: 10. CDR3 DNA: TGCAGCGTTGATGGGGTTACTAGCGGAGACTCCTACGAGCAGTACTTC. It is translated as CSVDGVTSGDSYEQYF.

CDR3 sequence (DNA): TGTGCTAGTACACAGGGTTCGGAGACCCAGTACTTC. Protein sequence: CASTQGSETQYF. V is TRBV12-5 and J is TRBJ2-5; D perhaps matches TRBD1 (6 bases). The CDR3 is 12 residues long. CDR1 and CDR2 from the germline V gene are LGHNT and FRNRAP. The V end lost 8 bases, the J end lost 5 bases, and 12 bases lay between the germline ends.

In this sample, this clone turned up once. V gene TRBV6-6 combines with J gene TRBJ2-1, with TRBD2 identical over 7 bases. The J segment lost 4 bases and the V segment lost 8 bases, leaving 5 bases of the junction unmatched. The CDR3 has 13 amino acids. The germline CDR1 and CDR2 sequences are MNHNY and SVGAGI (reference sequence). The CDR3 DNA follows: TGTGCCAGCGCGGGGACTACGTACAATGAGCAGTTCTTC. As protein: CASAGTTYNEQFF.